What follows are 19 T cell receptor beta chains derived from one specimen sequenced in a study of a mutant IDH1 vaccine in newly diagnosed glioma (dated by TCRdb to about 2021). The receptor library was made with the immunoSEQ multiplex PCR assay. Here the immuneACCESS table is served through TCRdb, limited to in-frame sequences with V and J called. Missing clones are a known gap in these copies; in checked studies unresolved V genes cover under half, and the rest lacks a known reason. The table for this sample lists 50,000 to 55,000 clones; 65% of them were counted only once. 4% to 5.5% of the sample goes to the ten largest clones. Antigens of these TCRs are unknown. The time point label corresponds to: week 47, end of study. A 20-mer mutant IDH1 peptide at 300 micrograms in Montanide made up each vaccine dose, which was injected subcutaneously together with topical imiquimod. The source material was peripheral blood mononuclear cells (PBMCs), sampled from a glioma patient whose treatment included an IDH1 peptide vaccine. The receptors here all came from a man in his forties with glioma. Some clones in this sample may be carry-over from other donors' samples.

This clone was detected only a few times. The chain uses TRBV7-9 and TRBJ1-6; possible D gene TRBD1, 6 bases. Germline CDR1 reads SEHNR; CDR2 reads FQNEAQ (reference sequence). Trimming stripped 1 base from V and 9 bases from J, with 10 bases between. The CDR3 loop spans 14 amino acids. Here the CDR3 reads CASSLEQGLSPLHF. Written as DNA, the CDR3 is TGTGCCAGCAGCTTAGAACAGGGCCTTTCACCCCTCCACTTT.

This clone was picked up a small number of times. The V call is TRBV2, the J call TRBJ1-2; D might be TRBD1 (6 bases). This CDR3 has 14 amino acids. Looked up from germline, CDR1 is SNHLY and CDR2 is FYNNEI. Trimming removed 0 bases at V and 6 bases at J, with 11 bases between. The CDR3 coding sequence is TGTGCCAGCAGTGAAGCTACGCACAGGGATGGCTACACCTTC. It codes for CASSEATHRDGYTF.

The V and J genes are TRBV10-3 and TRBJ1-4; 9 bases fit TRBD1. V shed 0 bases, J shed 9 bases, and the junction held 5 bases outside the gene matches. CDR3 length: 15 amino acids. The germline gives CDR1 ENHRY, CDR2 SYGVKD. The CDR3 region is CAISESGTGRKKLFF. CDR3 nucleotides: TGTGCCATCAGTGAGTCAGGGACAGGGAGGAAAAAACTGTTTTTT.

This clone turned up a few times. This chain uses TRBV19 with TRBJ1-4; the D gene is possibly TRBD1 (5 bases). The length of the CDR3 is 12 residues. The germline V gene encodes CDR1 LNHDA and CDR2 SQIVND (reference sequence). This CDR3 is CAAGRENEKLFF. CDR3 sequence (DNA): TGTGCTGCCGGCAGGGAAAATGAAAAACTGTTTTTT.

The rearrangement joins TRBV10-3 to TRBJ1-3; D not resolved. The germline V gene has CDR1 ENHRY and CDR2 SYGVKD. Trimming removed 7 bases from V and 0 bases from J, with 7 bases in between. The CDR3 loop spans 13 amino acids. The CDR3 here is CAINPDSGNTIYF. In DNA form, the CDR3 reads TGTGCCATCAACCCGGACTCTGGAAACACCATATATTTT.

The rearrangement joins TRBV5-1 to TRBJ2-7; D might be TRBD1 (6 bases). From germline, CDR1 is SGHRS and CDR2 YFSETQ. Trimming took 4 bases from V and 4 from J, leaving 21 bases between them. CDR3 length equals 16 residues. In DNA, the CDR3 is TGCGCCAGCAGCCCGTCTAGGGACAATCTTAGATACGAGCAGTACTTC. Residues: CASSPSRDNLRYEQYF.

This chain connects TRBV6-1 to TRBJ1-2, with no clear D. Trimming left V 1 base short and J 4 bases short, with 13 bases between. The CDR3 runs to 15 residues. Germline CDR1 reads MNHNS; CDR2 reads SASEGT. The CDR3 region is CASSEDNWPTYGYTF. As DNA, the CDR3 is TGTGCCAGCAGTGAAGATAACTGGCCAACCTATGGCTACACCTTC.

J is TRBJ2-6 and V is TRBV7-8; D gene ambiguous. This CDR3 contains 12 residues. Trimming removed 9 bases at V and 4 bases at J, with 7 bases between. The germline gives CDR1 SGHVS, CDR2 FQNEAQ. CDR3 nucleotide sequence: TGTGCCAGTGCTGCGGGGGCCAACGTCCTGACTTTC. This translates into CASAAGANVLTF.

Within the sample, this clone is medium-sized. The chain is built from TRBV4-2 and TRBJ2-5, with a weak D call TRBD2 (6 bases). This CDR3 region has 15 residues. Germline lookup yields CDR1 LGHNA and CDR2 YNFKEQ. V was cut by 4 bases and J by 2 bases, with 14 bases left in between. The CDR3 protein is CASSRSGTEQETQYF. The CDR3, as DNA: TGTGCCAGCAGCCGCTCCGGGACTGAGCAAGAGACCCAGTACTTC.

The chain recombines TRBV6-5 with TRBJ2-1; D may correspond to TRBD1 or TRBD2 (5 bases each). Germline loops: CDR1 MNHEY, CDR2 SVGAGI. The CDR3 is made up of 14 amino acids. Trimming removed 6 bases at V and 2 bases at J, with 11 bases between. CDR3 nucleotides: TGTGCCAGCAGCCCGGGACGGACCTACAATGAGCAGTTCTTC. Protein product: CASSPGRTYNEQFF.

The chain links TRBV18 to TRBJ1-3; 8 positions match TRBD1. From germline, CDR1 is KGHSH and CDR2 LQKENI. CDR3 length equals 18 residues. Unmatched junction bases numbered 11, after V lost 1 base and J lost 3 bases. CDR3 DNA: TGTGCCAGCTCACCACGATTAGGACAGGGTGGTTTTGGAAACACCATATATTTT. This gives the protein CASSPRLGQGGFGNTIYF.

This clone was observed many times. The rearrangement uses TRBV5-8 and TRBJ1-6; possible D gene TRBD1, 6 bases. The CDR3 covers 14 residues. The V end lost 0 bases, the J end lost 10 bases, and 11 bases lay between the germline ends. Germline loops: CDR1 SGHTS, CDR2 YDEGEE. The CDR3 nucleotides read TGTGCCAGCAGCTTGGATGGGACAACCTCACCCCTCCACTTT. Protein sequence: CASSLDGTTSPLHF.

V is TRBV5-1 and J is TRBJ2-2, with D perhaps matching TRBD2 (6 bases). V lost 4 bases and J 5 bases, leaving 24 bases between the germline ends. CDR3 length: 18 amino acids. Germline CDR1 and CDR2: SGHRS and YFSETQ. The CDR3 spells CASSRGTDPEVWTGELFF. Here the CDR3 DNA reads TGCGCCAGCAGCCGGGGGACGGACCCCGAAGTTTGGACCGGGGAGCTGTTTTTT.

The chain employs TRBV7-9 and TRBJ1-2; no clear D gene. Germline lookup yields CDR1 SEHNR and CDR2 FQNEAQ (reference sequence). This CDR3 is 12 amino acids long. With 6 bases removed from V and 8 bases from J, the gap between germline ends came to 13 bases. CDR3 sequence reads: CASSPFEKGYTF. CDR3 sequence (DNA): TGTGCCAGCAGTCCCTTCGAGAAGGGCTACACCTTC.

The chain carries TRBV5-4 and TRBJ2-5, with TRBD2 identical over 13 bases. The CDR3 is made up of 16 amino acids. V dropped 3 bases and J dropped 5; count of bases not matched to a gene: 7. Germline CDR1 is SGHNT and CDR2 is YYREEE (reference sequence). The CDR3 nucleotides are TGTGCCAGCAGCTACACTAGCGGGGGGGCCCGGGAGACCCAGTACTTC. Translating it yields CASSYTSGGARETQYF.

The J gene is TRBJ2-2, the V gene TRBV27; D call uncertain. This CDR3 is built from 15 residues. The V end lost 6 bases, the J end lost 1 base, and 12 bases lay between the germline ends. The germline CDR1 and CDR2 sequences are MNHEY and SMNVEV (reference sequence). The CDR3 loop reads CASRAVERNTGELFF. Here the CDR3 DNA reads TGTGCCAGCAGGGCCGTAGAGAGGAACACCGGGGAGCTGTTTTTT.

The chain combines TRBV2 with TRBJ1-4, with unresolved D. Germline values: CDR1 SNHLY, CDR2 FYNNEI. V dropped 2 bases and J dropped 7 bases, with 11 bases sitting between them. The CDR3 has 14 amino acids. CDR3 loop: CASSESQVSEKLFF. The CDR3 nucleotides are TGTGCCAGCAGTGAAAGTCAGGTCTCTGAAAAACTGTTTTTT.

The chain is built from TRBV6-5 and TRBJ1-2, with a weak D call TRBD1 (5 bases). The germline CDR1 and CDR2 sequences are MNHEY and SVGAGI. The CDR3 is made up of 14 amino acids. V lost 6 bases, J lost 5 bases, and 16 bases lay in between. The CDR3 sequence: CASSPGGVGYGYTF. The DNA for the CDR3 is TGTGCCAGCAGCCCGGGGGGGGTTGGGTATGGCTACACCTTC.

This chain uses TRBV5-4 with TRBJ2-5; D ambiguous. Germline V CDR1 and CDR2: SGHNT, YYREEE (reference sequence). This CDR3 comprises 14 residues. V shed 5 bases and J shed 2 bases, with 13 bases lying between them. Written as DNA, the CDR3 is TGTGCCAGCAGTGCCCGGACGGATCAAGAGACCCAGTACTTC. It is translated as CASSARTDQETQYF.